A selection of T cell receptor beta chains follows, all from one sample in a study of cytomegalovirus exposure and HLA in healthy donors. Generated by immunoSEQ multiplex PCR, the TCRdb table keeps only in-frame clones and is missing some. This listing includes 50,000 to 70,000 clones. Sample: PBMCs. The receptors stem from a woman between 18 and 30 years old in good health and CMV-seronegative. Each CDR3 is given with its conserved first and last residue. The order of the fields is V gene, D gene, J gene, CDR3 length, CDR3 protein, CDR3 DNA. D genes are given only for firm matches.

V gene: TRBV5-1
D gene: TRBD1
J gene: TRBJ2-7
CDR3 length: 13
CDR3 protein: CASSLGQGGEQYF
CDR3 DNA: TGCGCCAGCAGCCTAGGACAGGGGGGCGAGCAGTACTTC

V gene: TRBV11-3
D gene: NA
J gene: TRBJ2-5
CDR3 length: 14
CDR3 protein: CASSHGQHQETQYF
CDR3 DNA: TGTGCCAGCAGCCACGGACAGCACCAAGAGACCCAGTACTTC

V gene: TRBV25-1
D gene: NA
J gene: TRBJ2-5
CDR3 length: 11
CDR3 protein: CASSASENQYF
CDR3 DNA: TGTGCCAGCAGTGCCTCGGAGAACCAGTACTTC

V gene: TRBV4-1
D gene: TRBD2
J gene: TRBJ2-2
CDR3 length: 16
CDR3 protein: CASSPRAGVNTGELFF
CDR3 DNA: TGCGCCAGCAGCCCGAGGGCGGGGGTGAACACCGGGGAGCTGTTTTTT

V gene: TRBV7-9
D gene: NA
J gene: TRBJ1-1
CDR3 length: 13
CDR3 protein: CASSLSGNTEAFF
CDR3 DNA: TGTGCCAGCAGCTTATCAGGGAACACTGAAGCTTTCTTT

V gene: TRBV12-5
D gene: NA
J gene: TRBJ1-1
CDR3 length: 14
CDR3 protein: CASGPPHTNTEAFF
CDR3 DNA: TGTGCTAGTGGCCCCCCTCACACGAACACTGAAGCTTTCTTT

V gene: TRBV30
D gene: TRBD1
J gene: TRBJ2-7
CDR3 length: 17
CDR3 protein: CAWRGTGGFENAYEQYF
CDR3 DNA: TGTGCCTGGAGGGGGACAGGGGGCTTCGAAAACGCCTACGAGCAGTACTTC

V gene: TRBV18
D gene: TRBD2
J gene: TRBJ2-1
CDR3 length: 15
CDR3 protein: CASSPPSGTYNEQFF
CDR3 DNA: TGTGCCAGCTCACCACCTAGCGGGACCTACAATGAGCAGTTCTTC

V gene: TRBV5-1
D gene: TRBD2
J gene: TRBJ2-3
CDR3 length: 16
CDR3 protein: CASSRLAGGSVDTQYF
CDR3 DNA: TGCGCCAGCAGCAGGCTAGCGGGAGGTTCGGTGGATACGCAGTATTTT

V gene: TRBV11-2
D gene: TRBD1
J gene: TRBJ1-6
CDR3 length: 15
CDR3 protein: CASRAPGQGLSPLHF
CDR3 DNA: TGTGCCAGCAGAGCCCCGGGACAGGGCCTATCACCCCTCCACTTT

V gene: TRBV14
D gene: NA
J gene: TRBJ2-2
CDR3 length: 14
CDR3 protein: CASSQMGGSGELFF
CDR3 DNA: TGTGCCAGCAGTCAAATGGGCGGGTCCGGGGAGCTGTTTTTT

V gene: TRBV6-5
D gene: NA
J gene: TRBJ1-1
CDR3 length: 14
CDR3 protein: CASSYYSMNTEAFF
CDR3 DNA: TGTGCCAGCAGTTACTACAGTATGAACACTGAAGCTTTCTTT

V gene: TRBV5-3
D gene: TRBD2
J gene: TRBJ2-7
CDR3 length: 11
CDR3 protein: CARRGEGKQYF
CDR3 DNA: TGTGCCAGACGGGGGGAGGGGAAGCAGTACTTC